This T cell receptor beta chain was captured in a study of cytomegalovirus exposure and HLA in healthy donors. Study background: One earlier analysis, a look at 150 million to 200 million T cells, found 117 million unique TCR beta sequences. Whole-study results and caveats: Later work found that TCR association rates differed between HLA loci; DRB1 had the most and HLA-C the fewest. In an earlier analysis, in some 500 donors, most V segments appeared productive either ~87% or ~30% of the time.

To note about this clone: The antigen is undetermined.

Amplification used 60 Vbeta primers and 13 Jbeta primers. Sequencing was performed with immunoSEQ multiplex PCR; in TCRdb, only in-frame clones are kept and a portion is missing. The sample has 110,000 to 150,000 clones; more than 70% are singletons. Trimming removed 6 bases at V and 11 bases at J, with 14 bases between. The CDR3 has 12 amino acids. From germline, CDR1 is MDHEN and CDR2 SYDVKM. Sampled while nominally healthy, donors likely had unrecorded immune exposures. This receptor was identified in a woman between 35 and 50 years old in good health and CMV-seronegative. The sequenced sample consisted of PBMCs. The chain carries TRBV28 and TRBJ1-5; D is unresolved. The CDR3, as DNA: TGTGCCAGCAGCGGGGTCTTTATGGCCCAGCATTTT. Translated, it gives CASSGVFMAQHF.